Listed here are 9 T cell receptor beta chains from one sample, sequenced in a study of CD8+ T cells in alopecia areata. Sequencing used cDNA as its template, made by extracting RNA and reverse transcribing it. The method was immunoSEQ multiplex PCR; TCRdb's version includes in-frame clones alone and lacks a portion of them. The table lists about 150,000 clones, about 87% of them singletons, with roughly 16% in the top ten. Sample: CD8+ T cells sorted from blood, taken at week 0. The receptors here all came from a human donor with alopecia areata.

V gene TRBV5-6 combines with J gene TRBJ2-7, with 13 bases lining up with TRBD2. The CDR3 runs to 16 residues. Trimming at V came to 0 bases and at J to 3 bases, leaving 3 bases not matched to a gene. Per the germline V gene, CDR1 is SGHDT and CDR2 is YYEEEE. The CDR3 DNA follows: TGTGCCAGCAGCTTGGCCGGGACTAGCGGGATCTACGAGCAGTACTTC. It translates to CASSLAGTSGIYEQYF.

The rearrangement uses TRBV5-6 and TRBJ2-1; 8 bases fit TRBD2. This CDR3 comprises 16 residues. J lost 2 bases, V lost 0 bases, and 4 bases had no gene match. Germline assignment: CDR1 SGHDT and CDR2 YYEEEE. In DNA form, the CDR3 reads TGTGCCAGCAGCTTGGCGGCGGGAGGACCCTACAATGAGCAGTTCTTC. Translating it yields CASSLAAGGPYNEQFF.

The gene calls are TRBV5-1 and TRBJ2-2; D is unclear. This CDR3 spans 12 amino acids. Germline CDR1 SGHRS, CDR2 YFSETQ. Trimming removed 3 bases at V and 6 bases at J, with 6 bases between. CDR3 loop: CASSSASGELFF. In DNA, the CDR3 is TGCGCCAGCAGCTCGGCCTCCGGGGAGCTGTTTTTT.

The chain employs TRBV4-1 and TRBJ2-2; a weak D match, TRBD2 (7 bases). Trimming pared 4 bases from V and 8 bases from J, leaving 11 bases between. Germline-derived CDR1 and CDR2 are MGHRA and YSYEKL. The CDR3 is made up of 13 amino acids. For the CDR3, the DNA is TGCGCCAGCAGCCTGGGGGGGCCAGGGGAGCTGTTTTTT. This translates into CASSLGGPGELFF.

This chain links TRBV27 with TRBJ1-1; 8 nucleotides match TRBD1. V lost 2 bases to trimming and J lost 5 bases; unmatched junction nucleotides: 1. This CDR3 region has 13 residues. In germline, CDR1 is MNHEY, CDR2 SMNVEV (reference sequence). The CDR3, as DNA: TGTGCCAGCAGTTTACGGACAGGGACTGAAGCTTTCTTT. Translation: CASSLRTGTEAFF.

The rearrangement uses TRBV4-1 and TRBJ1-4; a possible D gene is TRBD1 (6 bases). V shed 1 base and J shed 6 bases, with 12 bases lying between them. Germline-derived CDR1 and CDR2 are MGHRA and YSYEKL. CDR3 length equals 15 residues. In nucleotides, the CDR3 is TGCGCCAGCAGCCAAGGAGGGGGTAGTTATGAAAAACTGTTTTTT. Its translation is CASSQGGGSYEKLFF.

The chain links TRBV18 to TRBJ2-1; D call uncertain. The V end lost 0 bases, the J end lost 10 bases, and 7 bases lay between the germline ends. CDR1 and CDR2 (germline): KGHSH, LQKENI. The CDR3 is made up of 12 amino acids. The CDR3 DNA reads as TGTGCCAGCTCACCACCGATTCTGGAGCAGTTCTTC. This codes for CASSPPILEQFF.

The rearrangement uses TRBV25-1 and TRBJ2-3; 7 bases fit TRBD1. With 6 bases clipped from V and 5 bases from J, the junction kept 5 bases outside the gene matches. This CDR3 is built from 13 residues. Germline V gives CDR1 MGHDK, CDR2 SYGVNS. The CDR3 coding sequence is TGTGCCAGCAGAGCCCCAGGGGGAGATACGCAGTATTTT. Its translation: CASRAPGGDTQYF.

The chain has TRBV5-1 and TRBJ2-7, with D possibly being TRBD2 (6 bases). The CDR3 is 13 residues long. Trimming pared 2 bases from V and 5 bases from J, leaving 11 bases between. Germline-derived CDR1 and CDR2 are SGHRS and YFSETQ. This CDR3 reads CASSFPGRNEQYF. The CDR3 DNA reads TGCGCCAGCAGCTTCCCAGGGAGGAACGAGCAGTACTTC.